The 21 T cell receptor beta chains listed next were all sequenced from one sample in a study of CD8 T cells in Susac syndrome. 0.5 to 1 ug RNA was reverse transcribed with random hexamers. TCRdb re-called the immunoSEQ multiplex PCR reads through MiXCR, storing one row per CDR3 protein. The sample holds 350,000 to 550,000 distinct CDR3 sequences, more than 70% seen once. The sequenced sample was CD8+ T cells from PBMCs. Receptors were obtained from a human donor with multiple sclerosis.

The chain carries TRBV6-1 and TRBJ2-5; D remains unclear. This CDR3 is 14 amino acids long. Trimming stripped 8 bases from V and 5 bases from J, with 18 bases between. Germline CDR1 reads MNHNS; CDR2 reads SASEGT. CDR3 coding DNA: TGTGCCAGCCCTAGAGGTGACCATGCCGAGACCCAGTACTTC. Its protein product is CASPRGDHAETQYF.

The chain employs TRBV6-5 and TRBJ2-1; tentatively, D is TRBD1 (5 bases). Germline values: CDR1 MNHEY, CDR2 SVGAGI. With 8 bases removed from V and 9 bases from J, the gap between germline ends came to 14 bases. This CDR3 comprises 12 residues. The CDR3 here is CASAAGIGEQFF. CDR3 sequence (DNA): TGTGCCAGCGCAGCAGGGATAGGTGAGCAGTTCTTC.

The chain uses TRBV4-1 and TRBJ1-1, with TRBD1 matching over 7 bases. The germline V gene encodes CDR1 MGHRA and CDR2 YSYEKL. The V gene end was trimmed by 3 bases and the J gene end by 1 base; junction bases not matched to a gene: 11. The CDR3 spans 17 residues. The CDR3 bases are TGCGCCAGCAGCCACCCGGGACAGAGCATTTCGAACACTGAAGCTTTCTTT. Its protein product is CASSHPGQSISNTEAFF.

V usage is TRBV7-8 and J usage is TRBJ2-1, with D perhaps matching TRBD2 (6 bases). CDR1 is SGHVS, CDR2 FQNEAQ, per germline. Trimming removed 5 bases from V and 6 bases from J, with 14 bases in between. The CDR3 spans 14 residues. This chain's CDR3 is CASSVLASGNEQFF. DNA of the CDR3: TGTGCCAGCAGCGTACTAGCTTCGGGCAATGAGCAGTTCTTC.

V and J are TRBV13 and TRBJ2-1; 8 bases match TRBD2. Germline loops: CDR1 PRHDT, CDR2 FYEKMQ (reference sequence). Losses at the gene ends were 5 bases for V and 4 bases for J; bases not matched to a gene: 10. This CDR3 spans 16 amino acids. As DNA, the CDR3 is TGTGCCAGCAGCCCGTCACGGACTAGCAGTTACAATGAGCAGTTCTTC. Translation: CASSPSRTSSYNEQFF. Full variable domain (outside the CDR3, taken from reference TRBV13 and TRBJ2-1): AAGVIQSPRHLIKEKRETATLKCYPIPRHDTVYWYQQGPGQDPQFLISFYEKMQSDKGSIPDRFSAQQFSDYHSELNMSSLELGDSALYFCASSPSRTSSYNEQFFGPGTRLTVL.

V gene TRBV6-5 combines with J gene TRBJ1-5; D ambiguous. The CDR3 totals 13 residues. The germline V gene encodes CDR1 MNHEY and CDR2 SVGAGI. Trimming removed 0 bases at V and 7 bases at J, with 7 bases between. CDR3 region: CASSYSSWQPQHF. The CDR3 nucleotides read TGTGCCAGCAGTTACTCGTCGTGGCAGCCCCAGCATTTT.

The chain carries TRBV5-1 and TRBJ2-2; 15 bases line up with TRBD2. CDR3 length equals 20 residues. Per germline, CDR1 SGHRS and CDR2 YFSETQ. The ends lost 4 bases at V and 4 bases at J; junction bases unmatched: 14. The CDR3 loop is CASSPHPGLAGGRGTGELFF. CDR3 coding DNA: TGCGCCAGCAGCCCCCATCCGGGACTAGCGGGAGGCCGGGGCACCGGGGAGCTGTTTTTT.

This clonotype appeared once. CDR3 sequence: CATSRPGTALIHNEQFF. The CDR3 DNA follows: TGTGCCACCAGCCGACCTGGGACAGCGTTAATCCACAATGAGCAGTTCTTC. The chain links TRBV15 to TRBJ2-1, with 7 bases lining up with TRBD1. The CDR3 contains 17 residues. V dropped 5 bases and J dropped 5; count of bases not matched to a gene: 15. Germline assignment: CDR1 LNHNV and CDR2 YYDKDF (reference sequence).

The CDR3 is CASGGGIETQYF. In nucleotides, the CDR3 is TGTGCCAGCGGGGGGGGGATAGAGACCCAGTACTTC. This chain uses TRBV27 with TRBJ2-5, with 7 nucleotides matching TRBD2. The CDR3 has 12 amino acids. Germline V gene data show CDR1 as MNHEY and CDR2 as SMNVEV (reference sequence). Trimming removed 8 bases from V and 4 bases from J; junction bases left unmatched: 4.

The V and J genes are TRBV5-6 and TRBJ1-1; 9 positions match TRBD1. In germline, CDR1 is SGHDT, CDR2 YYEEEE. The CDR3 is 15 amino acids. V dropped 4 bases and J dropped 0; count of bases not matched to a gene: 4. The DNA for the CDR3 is TGTGCCAGCAGCGTGGGGACAGGGTTGAACACTGAAGCTTTCTTT. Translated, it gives CASSVGTGLNTEAFF.

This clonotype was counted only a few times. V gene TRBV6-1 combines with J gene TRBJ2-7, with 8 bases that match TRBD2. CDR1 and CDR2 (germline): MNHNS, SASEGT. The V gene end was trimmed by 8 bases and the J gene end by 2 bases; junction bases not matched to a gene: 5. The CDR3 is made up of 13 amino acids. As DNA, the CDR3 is TGTGCCAGCGCGCCGGGACTAGCCTACGAGCAGTACTTC. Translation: CASAPGLAYEQYF.

CDR3 sequence reads: CASSTGISTGELFF. CDR3 in DNA: TGTGCCAGCAGTACCGGGATATCCACCGGGGAGCTGTTTTTT. The V and J genes are TRBV9 and TRBJ2-2, with TRBD2 as a possible D gene (5 bases). The CDR3 runs to 14 residues. Germline CDR1 SGDLS, CDR2 YYNGEE. Trimming removed 5 bases from V and 4 bases from J, with 12 bases in between.

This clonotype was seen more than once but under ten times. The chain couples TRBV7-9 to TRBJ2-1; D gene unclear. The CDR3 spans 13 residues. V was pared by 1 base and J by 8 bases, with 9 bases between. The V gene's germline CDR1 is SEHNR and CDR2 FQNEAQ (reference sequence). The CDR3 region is CASSLVPDDEQFF. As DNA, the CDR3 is TGTGCCAGCAGCTTAGTCCCAGACGATGAGCAGTTCTTC.

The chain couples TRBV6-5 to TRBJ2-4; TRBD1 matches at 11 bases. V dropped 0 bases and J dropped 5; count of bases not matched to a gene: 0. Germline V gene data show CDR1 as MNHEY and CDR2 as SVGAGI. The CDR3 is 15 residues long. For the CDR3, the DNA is TGTGCCAGCAGTTACTCGGGACAGGGGGAAAACATTCAGTACTTC. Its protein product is CASSYSGQGENIQYF.

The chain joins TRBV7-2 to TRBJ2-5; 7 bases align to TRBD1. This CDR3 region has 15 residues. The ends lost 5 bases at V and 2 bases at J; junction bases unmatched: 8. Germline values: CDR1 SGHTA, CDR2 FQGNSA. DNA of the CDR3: TGTGCCAGCAGCCCAGGGGGTAGGGGGCAAGAGACCCAGTACTTC. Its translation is CASSPGGRGQETQYF.

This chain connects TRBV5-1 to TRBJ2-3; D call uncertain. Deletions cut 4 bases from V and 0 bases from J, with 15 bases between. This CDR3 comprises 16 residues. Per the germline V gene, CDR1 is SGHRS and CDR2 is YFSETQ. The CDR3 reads CASSRLGGVSTDTQYF. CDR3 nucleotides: TGCGCCAGCAGCCGGCTTGGCGGTGTGAGCACAGATACGCAGTATTTT.

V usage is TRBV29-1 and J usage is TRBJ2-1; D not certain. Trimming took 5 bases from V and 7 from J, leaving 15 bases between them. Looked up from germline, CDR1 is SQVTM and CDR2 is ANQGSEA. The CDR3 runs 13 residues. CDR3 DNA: TGCAGCGTTCTATCGATGCTTACTAATGAGCAGTTCTTC. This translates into CSVLSMLTNEQFF.

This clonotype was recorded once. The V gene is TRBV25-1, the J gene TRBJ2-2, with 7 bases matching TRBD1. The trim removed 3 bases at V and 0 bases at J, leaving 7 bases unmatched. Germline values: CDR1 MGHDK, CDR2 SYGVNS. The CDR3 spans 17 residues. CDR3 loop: CASSEFSGGPNTGELFF. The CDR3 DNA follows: TGTGCCAGCAGTGAGTTCTCAGGGGGACCGAACACCGGGGAGCTGTTTTTT.

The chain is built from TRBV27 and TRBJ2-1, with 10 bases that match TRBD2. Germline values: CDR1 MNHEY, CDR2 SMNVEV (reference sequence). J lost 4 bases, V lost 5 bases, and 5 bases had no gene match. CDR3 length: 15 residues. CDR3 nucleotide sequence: TGTGCCAGCAGTCCCGGGACTAGCGTGTACAATGAGCAGTTCTTC. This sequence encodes CASSPGTSVYNEQFF.

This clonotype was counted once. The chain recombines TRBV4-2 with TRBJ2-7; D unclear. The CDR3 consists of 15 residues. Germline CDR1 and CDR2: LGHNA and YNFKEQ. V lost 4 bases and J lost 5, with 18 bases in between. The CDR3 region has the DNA TGTGCCAGCAGCCGCGTCCCTGGGTCCTACGACGAGCAGTACTTC. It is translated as CASSRVPGSYDEQYF.

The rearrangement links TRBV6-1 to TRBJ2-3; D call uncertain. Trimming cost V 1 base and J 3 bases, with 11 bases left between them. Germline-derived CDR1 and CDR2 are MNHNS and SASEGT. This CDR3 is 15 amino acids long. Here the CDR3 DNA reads TGTGCCAGCAGTGAAGGTGTGGTTGCAACAGATACGCAGTATTTT. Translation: CASSEGVVATDTQYF.